Sequencing of this TCR beta chain was carried out in a study of siplizumab effects on memory and regulatory T cells. Study-wide findings and caveats: Proliferating Tregs from siplizumab cultures lacked functional confirmation of suppression.

In regard to this clone: Its antigen remains unidentified.

Trimming left V 4 bases short and J 1 base short, with 11 bases between. The CDR3 loop spans 16 amino acids. CDR1 is SGHNT, CDR2 YENEEA, per germline. Sequenced by immunoSEQ multiplex PCR; TCRdb stores in-frame clones only, minus some. Here the sample spans 90,000 to 140,000 clones, about 92% being singletons. This chain links TRBV11-3 with TRBJ2-6, with a possible D match to TRBD2 (5 bases). The sequence was obtained from a human donor in good health. Sequencing input: CD4+ T cells sorted from blood. CDR3 region: CASSSYPGSGANVLTF. CDR3 sequence (DNA): TGTGCCAGCAGCTCTTATCCGGGGTCTGGGGCCAACGTCCTGACTTTC.